A selection of T cell receptor beta chains follows, all from one sample in a study of T cell repertoires in cytomegalovirus infection. Antigen specificity for these receptors is unknown. TCRdb fed the reads into MiXCR, producing one record per CDR3 protein. This sample has roughly 45,000 distinct CDR3 sequences, with roughly 20% found just once. This sample comprised CD8+ T cells from cultured PBMCs, obtained from culture after CMV antigen stimulation. Source of these receptors: a human donor in good health (CMV status not recorded). Some clones in this sample may be carry-over from other donors' samples. Both conserved end residues are part of each CDR3. The order of the fields is D gene, clone size, V gene, J gene, CDR3 DNA, CDR3 protein. A D gene is named only where the DNA matches it firmly. Only part of the rows carry a size: once, few, many, or a class if the clone is expanded.

NA	NA	TRBV7-9	TRBJ2-7	TGTGCCAGCTATCCAGAAGCGGACGCCTACGAGCAGTACTTC	CASYPEADAYEQYF
TRBD2	many	TRBV5-4	TRBJ2-1	TGTGCCAGCAGTCCGGGACTAGTGAGTAACAATGAGCAGTTCTTC	CASSPGLVSNNEQFF
NA	NA	TRBV12-3/TRBV12-4	TRBJ2-4	TGTGCCAGCAGTCCCAGGGAAACAGCAGCCAAAAACAGTCAGTACTTC	CASSPRETAAKNSQYF
TRBD1	NA	TRBV7-9	TRBJ1-6	TGTGCCAGCAGCTCAATGGACAGGGAGGGCATTAATTCACCCCTCCACTTT	CASSSMDREGINSPLHF
NA	NA	TRBV12-3/TRBV12-4	TRBJ1-2	TGTGCCAGCAGCCATACAGGGCGTCGCGGCTACACCTTC	CASSHTGRRGYTF
NA	few	TRBV10-3	TRBJ1-4	TGTGCCATCAGTGACGGCGGAACTAATGAAAAACTGTTTTTT	CAISDGGTNEKLFF
NA	NA	TRBV7-6	TRBJ2-1	TGTGCCAGCAGCACAGACGGTTACTACAATGAGCAGTTCTTC	CASSTDGYYNEQFF
NA	few	TRBV6-2/TRBV6-3	TRBJ2-7	TGTGCCAGCGTGGTTGTCAGGGCTGAATCCTACGAGCAGTACTTC	CASVVVRAESYEQYF
NA	few	TRBV7-8	TRBJ2-3	TGTGCCAGCAGCAGATACAGCAGGGATTATCCCCTGGCAGATACGCAGTATTTT	CASSRYSRDYPLADTQYF
TRBD1	few	TRBV7-2	TRBJ2-3	TGTGCCAGCAGCCTATCCGGGACAGGGGCTAGCACAGATACGCAGTATTTT	CASSLSGTGASTDTQYF
NA	few	TRBV7-2	TRBJ1-1	TGTGCCAGCAGCTCTCACCCGGCAGAAGCTTTCTTT	CASSSHPAEAFF
NA	NA	TRBV7-9	TRBJ2-3	TGTGCCAGCAGCCGCGAGAGCACAGATACGCAGTATTTT	CASSRESTDTQYF
NA	many	TRBV19	TRBJ1-6	TGTGCCAGTCCGGGACACTATAATTCACCCCTCCACTTT	CASPGHYNSPLHF
TRBD1	NA	TRBV7-3	TRBJ2-7	TGTGCCAGCAGCCGCGGACAGGGGGGCTACGAGCAGTACTTC	CASSRGQGGYEQYF
NA	few	TRBV7-6	TRBJ1-1	TGTGCCAGCAGCCCAACACAAGGGGTGAACACTGAAGCTTTCTTT	CASSPTQGVNTEAFF
TRBD2	NA	TRBV6-1	TRBJ2-1	TGTGCCAGCAGACTGACTAGCGGGGGTGTTTCCTACAATGAGCAGTTCTTC	CASRLTSGGVSYNEQFF
NA	NA	TRBV6-2/TRBV6-3	TRBJ2-3	TGTGCCAGCAGTTACCGACTTCCCAAGGAGGCAGATACGCAGTATTTT	CASSYRLPKEADTQYF
NA	NA	TRBV7-6	TRBJ2-7	TGTGCCAGCAGCTCCCCCGTAGGGGGGGGTGGCGAGCAGTACTTC	CASSSPVGGGGEQYF
NA	NA	TRBV27	TRBJ2-3	TGTGCCAGCAGCCTGCTAGCGTCCGAGGGAATAGATACGCAGTATTTT	CASSLLASEGIDTQYF
NA	few	TRBV2	TRBJ1-3	TGTGTCGGACACCAGGGGTCTGGAAACACCATATATTTT	CVGHQGSGNTIYF
NA	NA	TRBV5-6	TRBJ2-5	TGTGCCAGCAGCTATCCCGGCGGGGACGAGACCCAGTACTTC	CASSYPGGDETQYF
TRBD1	NA	TRBV6-1	TRBJ2-7	TGTGCCAGCAGAAACCGGGACAGGGGCTACGAGCAGTACTTC	CASRNRDRGYEQYF
TRBD1	few	TRBV12-3/TRBV12-4	TRBJ2-3	TGTGCCAGCAGTTTAGACAGGGGGACAGATACGCAGTATTTT	CASSLDRGTDTQYF
TRBD1	NA	TRBV28	TRBJ1-1	TGTGCCACCTTCCGTAGACAGGGAGCTGAAGCTTTCTTT	CATFRRQGAEAFF
TRBD1	NA	TRBV4-1	TRBJ1-5	TGCGCCAGCAGCCAAGATCCTGCGGACAGGGCCCATCAGCCCCAGCATTTT	CASSQDPADRAHQPQHF
NA	NA	TRBV29-1	TRBJ1-2	TGCAGCGTTGACGACTTTATACGGGGTTCCCCGACGGACTATGGCTACACCTTC	CSVDDFIRGSPTDYGYTF
NA	NA	TRBV27	TRBJ1-3	TGTGCCAGCAGTTTTGGGAACCGAAACACCATATATTTT	CASSFGNRNTIYF
NA	NA	TRBV7-9	TRBJ1-4	TGTGCCAGCATTTCCTGGGGGAATGCTAATGAAAAACTGTTTTTT	CASISWGNANEKLFF
NA	NA	TRBV7-6	TRBJ2-3	TGTGCCAGCAGCTTAGAGATGTTACGGCGGGGGCCCACAGATACGCAGTATTTT	CASSLEMLRRGPTDTQYF
TRBD1	many	TRBV7-3	TRBJ2-1	TGTGCCAGCAGCCCCCGGGACAGCTCCTACAATGAGCAGTTCTTC	CASSPRDSSYNEQFF
NA	few	TRBV9	TRBJ1-6	TGTGCCAGCGGTCCCGGGGGGTCCGGTAATTCACCCCTCCACTTT	CASGPGGSGNSPLHF
NA	few	TRBV4-1	TRBJ2-7	TGCGCCAGCAGCCCCTCGTGGATTGCAGGGCGGGAGCAGTACTTC	CASSPSWIAGREQYF
NA	NA	TRBV6-1	TRBJ1-1	TGTGCCATCCAACGTAAGAACACTGAAGCTTTCTTT	CAIQRKNTEAFF
TRBD1	NA	TRBV27	TRBJ1-1	TGTGCCAGCAGCCAGGGGGGGACTGAAGCTTTCTTT	CASSQGGTEAFF
NA	NA	TRBV12-3/TRBV12-4	TRBJ2-1	TGTGCCAGCAGCCCCACCTCGAGGGGACCAGACAATGAGCAGTTCTTC	CASSPTSRGPDNEQFF
NA	NA	TRBV7-2	TRBJ1-2	TGTGCCAGCAGTCGTACACATACGTCGGCTGGCTACACCTTC	CASSRTHTSAGYTF
NA	few	TRBV9	TRBJ2-7	TGTGCCAGCAGCGCCGGATTGGTGAGTAGCAGTTACTACGAGCAGTACTTC	CASSAGLVSSSYYEQYF
TRBD1	NA	TRBV20-1	TRBJ2-5	TGCAGCCCAACCACCGGGACAGGGGGGGAGACCCAGTACTTC	CSPTTGTGGETQYF
TRBD1	NA	TRBV5-6	TRBJ2-7	TGTGCCAGCAGCCCAGGACAGGGACACTGGAGCTACGAGCAGTACTTC	CASSPGQGHWSYEQYF
NA	few	TRBV5-5	TRBJ2-7	TGTGCCAGCAGCACGGACGTACACTACGAGCAGTACTTC	CASSTDVHYEQYF
NA	NA	TRBV6-2/TRBV6-3	TRBJ2-7	TGTGCCAGCAGTTACGGCGGGGAATACGAGCAGTACTTC	CASSYGGEYEQYF
TRBD1	NA	TRBV7-6	TRBJ2-1	TGTGCCAGCAGCCCAGACCAGGGGGCGAATTACAATGAGCAGTTCTTC	CASSPDQGANYNEQFF
NA	many	TRBV12-3/TRBV12-4	TRBJ2-3	TGTGCCAGCAGTTTAGCGCGTGGGATTGCCACTAGCACAGATACGCAGTATTTT	CASSLARGIATSTDTQYF
TRBD2	few	TRBV28	TRBJ2-3	TGTGCCAGCAGTCAGATGACTAGCAAAGATACGCAGTATTTT	CASSQMTSKDTQYF